Sequencing of this TCR beta chain was carried out in a study of tumor-infiltrating lymphocytes in oesophageal squamous cell carcinoma. This CDR3 has 15 amino acids. Via MiXCR, TCRdb re-called the PCR reads, giving one row per CDR3 protein. The sample carries about 14,000 distinct CDR3 sequences, around 50% recorded once. The sequenced sample consisted of blood. The genes are TRBV12-3 or TRBV12-4 and TRBJ2-5; the match to TRBD2 covers 9 bases. The J call could be wrong; TRBJ2-7 is a better fit for the DNA end. The receptor was derived from a male donor with esophageal squamous cell carcinoma. The CDR3 nucleotides are TGTGCCAGCAGTTCCTTTAGCGGGAGAGGGAGCGAGCAGTACTTC. Protein product: CASSSFSGRGSEQYF.